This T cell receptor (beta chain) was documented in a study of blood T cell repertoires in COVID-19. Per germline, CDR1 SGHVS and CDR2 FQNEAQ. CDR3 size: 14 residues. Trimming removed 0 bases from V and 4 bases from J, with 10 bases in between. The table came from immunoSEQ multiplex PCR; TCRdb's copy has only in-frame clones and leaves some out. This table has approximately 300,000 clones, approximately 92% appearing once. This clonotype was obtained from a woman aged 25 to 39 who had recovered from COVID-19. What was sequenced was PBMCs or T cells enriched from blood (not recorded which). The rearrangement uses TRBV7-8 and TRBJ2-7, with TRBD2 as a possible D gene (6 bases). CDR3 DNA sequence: TGTGCCAGCAGCTTAGCGGAGGGGAGTTACGAGCAGTACTTC. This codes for CASSLAEGSYEQYF.